This passage covers 11 T cell receptor beta chains from one sample sequenced in a study of shared clonotypes between healthy human individuals. The assay was immunoSEQ multiplex PCR, and TCRdb's table has in-frame clones only and misses some. The sample lists about 230,000 clones; just over 65% were seen once. Sequencing was done on a sample of memory CD4+ T cells sorted from blood. As to subset: CD45RA-negative fraction. All receptors come from a man in his thirties or forties in good health.

The CDR3 DNA sequence: TGTGCCAGCAGCGTAGCGGTGGGAGTGGGCAATGAGCAGTTCTTC. Protein product: CASSVAVGVGNEQFF. This sequence joins TRBV9 and TRBJ2-1; perhaps TRBD2 as D (5 bases). V lost 0 bases and J lost 6, with 13 bases in between. The length of the CDR3 is 15 residues. Germline CDR1 SGDLS, CDR2 YYNGEE. Full variable domain (rest looked up from reference TRBV9 and TRBJ2-1): DSGVTQTPKHLITATGQRVTLRCSPRSGDLSVYWYQQSLDQGLQFLIQYYNGEERAKGNILERFSAQQFPDLHSELNLSSLELGDSALYFCASSVAVGVGNEQFFGPGTRLTVL.

This sequence joins TRBV18 and TRBJ1-1, with D possibly being TRBD1 (6 bases). V was trimmed by 2 bases and J by 1 base, leaving 14 bases between them. The CDR3 runs 16 residues. CDR1 and CDR2 (germline): KGHSH, LQKENI. CDR3 nucleotide sequence: TGTGCCAGCTCACCAGGCCCACAGGGTGGGAACACTGAAGCTTTCTTT. Its translation: CASSPGPQGGNTEAFF.

In this sample, this clone turned up a few times. The V gene is TRBV4-3, the J gene TRBJ1-1; 7 bases map to TRBD1. Germline CDR1 LGHNA, CDR2 YSLEER. J lost 8 bases, V lost 0 bases, and 15 bases had no gene match. This CDR3 contains 17 residues. The CDR3, as DNA: TGCGCCAGCAGCCAAGATTCGGTAGCAGGGGGAGCCTCCGAAGCTTTCTTT. Encoded protein: CASSQDSVAGGASEAFF.

This sequence joins TRBV7-2 and TRBJ2-5; 7 bases are shared with TRBD2. The CDR3 contains 15 residues. With V trimmed by 2 bases and J by 2 bases, 5 bases remained unmatched. Germline V lookup: CDR1 SGHTA, CDR2 FQGNSA. In nucleotides, the CDR3 is TGTGCCAGCAGCTTACAACTAGCGATTCAAGAGACCCAGTACTTC. The encoded protein is CASSLQLAIQETQYF.

This chain connects TRBV10-1 to TRBJ2-1; the D gene is possibly TRBD2 (8 bases). The germline gives CDR1 WNHNN, CDR2 SYGVQD (reference sequence). Trimming took 3 bases from V and 4 from J, leaving 31 bases between them. This CDR3 comprises 21 residues. As DNA, the CDR3 is TGCGCCAGCAGTGACTCACTTGGGACAGCTAGCGGGTGGAATCCTTACAATGAGCAGTTCTTC. As protein: CASSDSLGTASGWNPYNEQFF.

This chain's CDR3 is CASSPDQGLNEKLFF. CDR3 sequence (DNA): TGCGCCAGCAGCCCTGACCAGGGACTAAATGAAAAACTGTTTTTT. The V call is TRBV5-1, the J call TRBJ1-4; possibly TRBD1 for D (5 bases). Germline values: CDR1 SGHRS, CDR2 YFSETQ. The CDR3 loop spans 15 amino acids. The V and J ends lost 4 bases and 5 bases respectively, with 15 bases between them.

This chain joins TRBV5-4 and TRBJ1-1; tentatively, D is TRBD1 (6 bases). Per germline, CDR1 SGHNT and CDR2 YYREEE (reference sequence). The CDR3 consists of 16 residues. V was cut by 3 bases and J by 2 bases, with 17 bases left in between. The CDR3 protein is CASSSPAGGGNTEAFF. CDR3 coding DNA: TGTGCCAGCAGCTCCCCTGCGGGGGGCGGAAACACTGAAGCTTTCTTT. Full variable domain (missing parts from reference TRBV5-4 and TRBJ1-1): ETGVTQSPTHLIKTRGQQVTLRCSSQSGHNTVSWYQQALGQGPQFIFQYYREEENGRGNFPPRFSGLQFPNYSSELNVNALELDDSALYLCASSSPAGGGNTEAFFGQGTRLTVV.

This clone appeared a few times. The sample holds other DNA sequences that translate to the same CDR3. This sequence joins TRBV4-1 and TRBJ2-1; the D gene is possibly TRBD1 (6 bases). Per germline, CDR1 MGHRA and CDR2 YSYEKL. V gave up 0 bases and J gave up 3 bases, with 12 bases separating them. CDR3 length equals 16 residues. CDR3 sequence (DNA): TGCGCCAGCAGCCAAGAGGGGCTAGGGGGCTACAATGAGCAGTTCTTC. This translates into CASSQEGLGGYNEQFF.

The chain is built from TRBV19 and TRBJ2-7; 7 positions match TRBD1. This CDR3 is 12 amino acids long. The ends lost 6 bases at V and 6 bases at J; junction bases unmatched: 5. CDR1 and CDR2 (germline): LNHDA, SQIVND (reference sequence). The CDR3 nucleotides read TGTGCCAGTAGCTACAGGGGAGCCGAGCAGTACTTC. The encoded protein is CASSYRGAEQYF.

The J gene is TRBJ2-7, the V gene TRBV2; tentative D call: TRBD1 (5 bases). V was pared by 7 bases and J by 2 bases, with 15 bases between. From germline, CDR1 is SNHLY and CDR2 FYNNEI. The CDR3 extends over 14 amino acids. Written as DNA, the CDR3 is TGTGCCAGCACCGAGACGACAGCCACCTACGAGCAGTACTTC. Translated, it gives CASTETTATYEQYF.

This chain connects TRBV10-3 to TRBJ2-3, with D perhaps TRBD2 (6 bases). The germline V gene has CDR1 ENHRY and CDR2 SYGVKD. Between the trimmed V and J ends, which lost 0 bases and 1 base, there was a span of 8 bases. The CDR3 covers 15 residues. The CDR3 DNA reads as TGTGCCATCAGTGAGTCGGGACTGGGCACAGATACGCAGTATTTT. Its translation: CAISESGLGTDTQYF.